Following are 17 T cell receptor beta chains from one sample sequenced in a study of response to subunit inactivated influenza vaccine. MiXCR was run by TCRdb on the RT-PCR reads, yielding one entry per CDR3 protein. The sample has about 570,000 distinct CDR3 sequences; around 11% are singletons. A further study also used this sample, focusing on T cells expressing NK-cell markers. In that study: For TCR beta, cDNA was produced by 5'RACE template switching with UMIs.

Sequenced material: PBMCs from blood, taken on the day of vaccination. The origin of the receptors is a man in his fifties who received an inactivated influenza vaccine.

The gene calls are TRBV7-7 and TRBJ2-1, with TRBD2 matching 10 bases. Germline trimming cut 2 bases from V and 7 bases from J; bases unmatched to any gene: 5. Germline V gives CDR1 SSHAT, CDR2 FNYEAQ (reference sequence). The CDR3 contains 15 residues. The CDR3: CASSLIAGGINEQFF. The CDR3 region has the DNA TGTGCCAGCAGCTTAATAGCGGGAGGAATAAATGAGCAGTTCTTC.

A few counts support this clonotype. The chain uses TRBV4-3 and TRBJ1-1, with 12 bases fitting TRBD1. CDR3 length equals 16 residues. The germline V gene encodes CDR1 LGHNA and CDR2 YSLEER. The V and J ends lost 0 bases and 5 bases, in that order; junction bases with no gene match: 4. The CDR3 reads CASSQDLGQGATEAFF. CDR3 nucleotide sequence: TGCGCCAGCAGCCAAGACTTGGGACAGGGGGCGACTGAAGCTTTCTTT.

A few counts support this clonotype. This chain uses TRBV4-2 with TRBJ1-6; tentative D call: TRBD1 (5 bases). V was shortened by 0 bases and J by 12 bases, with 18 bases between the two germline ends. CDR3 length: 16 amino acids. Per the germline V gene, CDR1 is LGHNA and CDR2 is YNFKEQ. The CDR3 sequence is CASSQDRGSGLGPLHF. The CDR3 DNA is TGTGCCAGCAGCCAAGATCGGGGGTCAGGGTTGGGACCCCTCCACTTT.

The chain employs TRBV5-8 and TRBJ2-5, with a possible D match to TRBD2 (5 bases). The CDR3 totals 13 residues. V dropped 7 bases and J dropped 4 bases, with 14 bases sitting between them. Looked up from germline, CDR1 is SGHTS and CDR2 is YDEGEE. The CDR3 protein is CASGLRGGETQYF. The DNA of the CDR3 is TGTGCCAGCGGCCTGAGAGGAGGAGAGACCCAGTACTTC.

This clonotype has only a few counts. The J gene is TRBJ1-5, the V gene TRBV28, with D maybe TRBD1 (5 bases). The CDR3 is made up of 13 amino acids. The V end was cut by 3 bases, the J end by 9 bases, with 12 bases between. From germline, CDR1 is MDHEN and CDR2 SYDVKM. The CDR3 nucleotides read TGTGCCAGCAGTTTTGGGACCGCGAGGCCCCAGCATTTT. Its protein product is CASSFGTARPQHF.

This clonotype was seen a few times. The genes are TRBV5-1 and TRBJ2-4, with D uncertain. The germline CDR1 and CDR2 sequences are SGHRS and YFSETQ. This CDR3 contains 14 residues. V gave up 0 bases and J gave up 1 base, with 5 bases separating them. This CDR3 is CASSLEGAKNIQYF. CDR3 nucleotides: TGCGCCAGCAGCTTGGAAGGGGCCAAAAACATTCAGTACTTC.

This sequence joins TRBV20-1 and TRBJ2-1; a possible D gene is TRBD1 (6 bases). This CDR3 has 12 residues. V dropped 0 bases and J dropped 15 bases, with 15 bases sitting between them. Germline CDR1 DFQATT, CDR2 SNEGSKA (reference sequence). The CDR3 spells CSARDIALGGFF. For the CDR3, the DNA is TGCAGTGCTAGAGATATAGCCTTAGGGGGGTTCTTC.

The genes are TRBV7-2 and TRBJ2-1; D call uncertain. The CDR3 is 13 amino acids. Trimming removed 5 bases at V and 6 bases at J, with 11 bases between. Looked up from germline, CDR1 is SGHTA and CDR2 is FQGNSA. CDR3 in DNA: TGTGCCAGCAGCGTCCTGGGGTCCAATGAGCAGTTCTTC. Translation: CASSVLGSNEQFF.

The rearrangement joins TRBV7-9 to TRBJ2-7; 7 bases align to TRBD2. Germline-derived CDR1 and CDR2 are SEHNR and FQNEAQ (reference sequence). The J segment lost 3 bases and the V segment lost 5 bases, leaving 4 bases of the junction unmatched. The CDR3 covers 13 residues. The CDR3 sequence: CASSAGGYYEQYF. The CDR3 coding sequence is TGTGCCAGCAGCGCCGGGGGGTACTACGAGCAGTACTTC.

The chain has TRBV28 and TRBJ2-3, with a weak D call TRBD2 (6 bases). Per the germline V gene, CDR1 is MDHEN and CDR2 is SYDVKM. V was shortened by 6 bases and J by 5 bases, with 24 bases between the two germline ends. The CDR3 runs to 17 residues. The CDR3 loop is CASSWIKEGGVKDTQYF. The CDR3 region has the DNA TGTGCCAGCAGCTGGATTAAGGAGGGAGGAGTCAAAGATACGCAGTATTTT.

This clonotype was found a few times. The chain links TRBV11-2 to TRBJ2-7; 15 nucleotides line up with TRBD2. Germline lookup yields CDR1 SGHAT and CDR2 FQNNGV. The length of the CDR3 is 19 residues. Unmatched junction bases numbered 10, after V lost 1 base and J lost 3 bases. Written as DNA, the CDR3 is TGTGCCAGCAGCTTAGGGGGGACTAGCGGGAGGCATCTGAGCTACGAGCAGTACTTC. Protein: CASSLGGTSGRHLSYEQYF.

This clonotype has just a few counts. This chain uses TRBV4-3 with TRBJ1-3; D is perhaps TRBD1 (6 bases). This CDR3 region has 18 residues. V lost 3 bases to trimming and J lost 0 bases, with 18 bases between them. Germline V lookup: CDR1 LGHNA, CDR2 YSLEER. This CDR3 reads CASSQSPGGRISGNTIYF. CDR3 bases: TGCGCCAGCAGCCAGTCCCCGGGGGGCCGGATCTCTGGAAACACCATATATTTT.

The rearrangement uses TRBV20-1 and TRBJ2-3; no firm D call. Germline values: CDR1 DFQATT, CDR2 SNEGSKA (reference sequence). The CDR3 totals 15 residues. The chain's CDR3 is CSATRPQIWSDTQYF. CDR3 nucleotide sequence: TGCAGCGCCACACGACCCCAGATTTGGTCAGATACGCAGTATTTT.

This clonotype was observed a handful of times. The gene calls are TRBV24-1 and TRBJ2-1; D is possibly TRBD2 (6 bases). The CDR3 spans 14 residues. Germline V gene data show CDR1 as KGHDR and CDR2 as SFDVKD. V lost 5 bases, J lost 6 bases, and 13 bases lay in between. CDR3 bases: TGTGCCACCAGTGCCCTAGCGAGTTCCAATGAGCAGTTCTTC. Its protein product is CATSALASSNEQFF.

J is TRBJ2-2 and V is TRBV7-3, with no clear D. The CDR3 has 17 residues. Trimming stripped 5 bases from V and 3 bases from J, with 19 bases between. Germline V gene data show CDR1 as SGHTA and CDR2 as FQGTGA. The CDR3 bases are TGTGCCAGCAGCCCCGTCTCTCGTCTGTGGGACACCGGGGAGCTGTTTTTT. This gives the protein CASSPVSRLWDTGELFF.

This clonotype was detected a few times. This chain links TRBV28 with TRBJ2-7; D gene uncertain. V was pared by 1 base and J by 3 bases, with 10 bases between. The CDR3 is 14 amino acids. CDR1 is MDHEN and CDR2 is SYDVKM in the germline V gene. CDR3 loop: CASSLFQGRYEQYF. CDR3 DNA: TGTGCCAGCAGTTTATTTCAAGGCCGCTACGAGCAGTACTTC.

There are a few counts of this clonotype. The CDR3 region has the DNA TGTGCCAGCATAAGTGGGTTCTTAGCGGGGGGGCCCTACAATGAGCAGTTCTTC. It is translated as CASISGFLAGGPYNEQFF. The V gene is TRBV6-1, the J gene TRBJ2-1, with TRBD2 matching 11 bases. Germline CDR1 and CDR2: MNHNS and SASEGT. The CDR3 spans 18 residues. The V gene end was trimmed by 7 bases and the J gene end by 2 bases; junction bases not matched to a gene: 13.